These 27 T cell receptor beta chains came from one sample sequenced in a study of siplizumab effects on memory and regulatory T cells. The repertoire was sequenced with immunoSEQ multiplex PCR; TCRdb's copy has only in-frame clones and lacks some. The table has approximately 50,000 clones, approximately 93% seen once. Sequenced material: CD8+ T cells sorted from blood. Source of these receptors: a human donor in good health.

CDR3 nucleotides: TGTGCCAGCAGCTCACCTTACACGCTAGCGGATTCCTACAATGAGCAGTTCTTC. Its protein product is CASSSPYTLADSYNEQFF. The V and J genes are TRBV5-8 and TRBJ2-1, with 7 positions matching TRBD2. Germline V gene sequence: CDR1 SGHTS, CDR2 YDEGEE. J gave up 1 base and V 3 bases, and 13 bases lay outside the gene matches. CDR3 length equals 18 residues. Full variable domain (remainder filled in from reference TRBV5-8 and TRBJ2-1): EAGVTQSPTHLIKTRGQQATLRCSPISGHTSVYWYQQALGLGLQFLLWYDEGEERNRGNFPPRFSGRQFPNYSSELNVNALELEDSALYLCASSSPYTLADSYNEQFFGPGTRLTVL.

The rearrangement joins TRBV11-2 to TRBJ1-1; D gene unclear. The CDR3 loop spans 16 amino acids. Germline values: CDR1 SGHAT, CDR2 FQNNGV. The V end was cut by 0 bases, the J end by 1 base, with 12 bases between. The CDR3 region is CASSLEYRGGNTEAFF. The CDR3 region has the DNA TGTGCCAGCAGCTTAGAATACCGGGGTGGGAACACTGAAGCTTTCTTT. Looking up the rest from reference TRBV11-2 and TRBJ1-1 gives the full variable domain: EAGVAQSPRYKIIEKRQSVAFWCNPISGHATLYWYQQILGQGPKLLIQFQNNGVVDDSQLPKDRFSAERLKGVDSTLKIQPAKLEDSAVYLCASSLEYRGGNTEAFFGQGTRLTVV.

The chain links TRBV7-9 to TRBJ2-5; TRBD2 matches at 16 bases. Germline V CDR1 and CDR2: SEHNR, FQNEAQ (reference sequence). The CDR3 runs 18 residues. The V segment lost 4 bases and the J segment 4 bases; nucleotides outside the gene matches: 9. CDR3 in DNA: TGTGCCAGCAGCTGGGGACTAGCGGGAGGGCCGACGGTAGAGACCCAGTACTTC. Translated: CASSWGLAGGPTVETQYF.

V gene TRBV9 combines with J gene TRBJ2-3; D unclear. The germline V and J ends were trimmed by 4 bases and 1 base, with 7 bases remaining between them. The germline gives CDR1 SGDLS, CDR2 YYNGEE. The CDR3 length is 13 residues. CDR3 nucleotides: TGTGCCAGCAGCATCGAGGGCACAGATACGCAGTATTTT. It is translated as CASSIEGTDTQYF.

The rearrangement joins TRBV19 to TRBJ2-5, with unresolved D. The CDR3 consists of 12 residues. Trimming took 3 bases from V and 5 from J, leaving 7 bases between them. Germline V CDR1 and CDR2: LNHDA, SQIVND (reference sequence). DNA for the CDR3: TGTGCCAGTAGTATTTCCCGGGAGACCCAGTACTTC. Translating gives CASSISRETQYF.

The chain uses TRBV28 and TRBJ2-1, with D uncertain. The CDR3 is 15 amino acids. V shed 2 bases and J shed 0 bases, with 8 bases lying between them. Germline CDR1 and CDR2: MDHEN and SYDVKM. CDR3 sequence reads: CASSLLQSSYNEQFF. Written as DNA, the CDR3 is TGTGCCAGCAGTTTACTGCAGAGCTCCTACAATGAGCAGTTCTTC.

The chain links TRBV5-4 to TRBJ1-2; D gene uncertain. Germline CDR1 SGHNT, CDR2 YYREEE (reference sequence). The CDR3 covers 19 residues. Trimming cost V 0 bases and J 8 bases, with 29 bases left between them. This chain's CDR3 is CASSLGVIMAAKTLGGYTF. CDR3 coding DNA: TGTGCCAGCAGCTTGGGGGTTATAATGGCAGCAAAAACCCTGGGAGGCTACACCTTC. The full variable domain, rest sourced from reference TRBV5-4 and TRBJ1-2, is ETGVTQSPTHLIKTRGQQVTLRCSSQSGHNTVSWYQQALGQGPQFIFQYYREEENGRGNFPPRFSGLQFPNYSSELNVNALELDDSALYLCASSLGVIMAAKTLGGYTFGSGTRLTVV.

The genes are TRBV13 and TRBJ1-2; D gene unclear. Germline-derived CDR1 and CDR2 are PRHDT and FYEKMQ (reference sequence). Deletions cut 4 bases from V and 8 bases from J, with 14 bases between. The CDR3 totals 13 residues. CDR3 nucleotides: TGTGCCAGCAGCTCTCGTGGTTTCGTCGGCTACACCTTC. This encodes CASSSRGFVGYTF.

The genes are TRBV29-1 and TRBJ1-2; D unresolved. The V gene's germline CDR1 is SQVTM and CDR2 ANQGSEA. There are 12 residues in the CDR3. The V end lost 4 bases, the J end lost 6 bases, and 12 bases lay between the germline ends. The CDR3 here is CSVVLALHGYTF. CDR3 in DNA: TGCAGCGTTGTTTTGGCTCTACATGGCTACACCTTC. The complete variable domain, with remaining parts taken from reference TRBV29-1 and TRBJ1-2, reads SAVISQKPSRDICQRGTSLTIQCQVDSQVTMMFWYRQQPGQSLTLIATANQGSEATYESGFVIDKFPISRPNLTFSTLTVSNMSPEDSSIYLCSVVLALHGYTFGSGTRLTVV.

The gene calls are TRBV9 and TRBJ2-2, with TRBD1 matching over 8 bases. With 3 bases clipped from V and 7 bases from J, the junction kept 5 bases outside the gene matches. CDR1 is SGDLS, CDR2 YYNGEE, per germline. This CDR3 region has 14 residues. The CDR3 protein is CASSAQQGDGELFF. CDR3 sequence (DNA): TGTGCCAGCAGCGCCCAACAGGGGGACGGGGAGCTGTTTTTT.

The chain is built from TRBV19 and TRBJ2-1, with 12 bases that match TRBD2. CDR1 is LNHDA, CDR2 SQIVND, per germline (reference sequence). This CDR3 comprises 15 residues. V lost 3 bases, J lost 9 bases, and 6 bases stayed unmatched. CDR3 loop: CASSITSGRSGEQFF. The CDR3 DNA sequence: TGTGCCAGTAGTATTACTAGCGGGAGGAGTGGTGAGCAGTTCTTC. Based on the CDR3 plus reference TRBV19 and TRBJ2-1, the full variable domain is DGGITQSPKYLFRKEGQNVTLSCEQNLNHDAMYWYRQDPGQGLRLIYYSQIVNDFQKGDIAEGYSVSREKKESFPLTVTSAQKNPTAFYLCASSITSGRSGEQFFGPGTRLTVL.

The rearrangement joins TRBV27 to TRBJ2-5, with D maybe TRBD2 (6 bases). V was clipped by 4 bases and J by 4 bases, with 13 bases between them. From germline, CDR1 is MNHEY and CDR2 SMNVEV (reference sequence). The CDR3 consists of 14 residues. CDR3 DNA sequence: TGTGCCAGCAGTTCCCTCCCGGGGGTAGAGACCCAGTACTTC. It translates to CASSSLPGVETQYF.

The rearrangement links TRBV2 to TRBJ2-7; D is perhaps TRBD2 (6 bases). The CDR3 loop spans 16 amino acids. Trimming removed 7 bases at V and 2 bases at J, with 21 bases between. Germline CDR1 SNHLY, CDR2 FYNNEI. The CDR3 DNA follows: TGTGCCAGCAACGGGGGAGAGTCAGCCAGTCCCTACGAGCAGTACTTC. It specifies CASNGGESASPYEQYF.

The rearrangement uses TRBV10-3 and TRBJ2-7, with a possible D match to TRBD1 (6 bases). V was shortened by 4 bases and J by 7 bases, with 14 bases between the two germline ends. This CDR3 region has 13 residues. Germline V gene data show CDR1 as ENHRY and CDR2 as SYGVKD. CDR3 sequence: CAISAGAGDEQYF. The CDR3 DNA is TGTGCCATCAGTGCAGGGGCAGGGGATGAGCAGTACTTC.

V and J are TRBV5-1 and TRBJ2-1; TRBD1 matches 7 bases. The junction had 9 bases not matched to a gene; V was cut back by 4 bases and J by 5 bases. The CDR3 spans 15 residues. CDR1 and CDR2 from the germline V gene are SGHRS and YFSETQ. The CDR3 sequence is CASSRRQGPDNEQFF. CDR3 nucleotides: TGCGCCAGCAGCCGAAGACAGGGTCCGGACAATGAGCAGTTCTTC.

The gene calls are TRBV5-6 and TRBJ2-7; D gene uncertain. The V end lost 4 bases, the J end lost 1 base, and 12 bases lay between the germline ends. The germline V gene encodes CDR1 SGHDT and CDR2 YYEEEE. The CDR3 loop spans 14 amino acids. CDR3 nucleotide sequence: TGTGCCAGCAGCCTGGCCCCCGGGTCCTACGAGCAGTACTTC. This gives the protein CASSLAPGSYEQYF.

The chain joins TRBV9 to TRBJ1-1; 10 nucleotides agree with TRBD1. V shed 2 bases and J 3 bases; nucleotides not matched to a gene: 13. The CDR3 covers 18 residues. Germline loops: CDR1 SGDLS, CDR2 YYNGEE. CDR3 sequence reads: CASSVTGTGALEDTEAFF. CDR3 DNA: TGTGCCAGCAGCGTCACCGGGACAGGGGCTCTAGAAGACACTGAAGCTTTCTTT.

This chain connects TRBV18 to TRBJ2-3; D gene unclear. Trimming removed 2 bases at V and 5 bases at J, with 8 bases between. The CDR3 covers 13 residues. Germline V gene data show CDR1 as KGHSH and CDR2 as LQKENI. In DNA form, the CDR3 reads TGTGCCAGCTCACCAGCGTGGGAAGATACGCAGTATTTT. Its translation: CASSPAWEDTQYF.

This clone was detected once. The V gene is TRBV9, the J gene TRBJ2-2; D is perhaps TRBD1 (6 bases). In germline, CDR1 is SGDLS, CDR2 YYNGEE. The V and J ends lost 7 bases and 1 base respectively, with 17 bases between them. The CDR3 covers 16 residues. The CDR3: CASGDFRDKNTGELFF. CDR3 DNA: TGTGCCAGCGGCGATTTCCGGGACAAGAACACCGGGGAGCTGTTTTTT.

The chain employs TRBV18 and TRBJ2-7, with 9 nucleotides matching TRBD1. CDR3 length equals 14 residues. After removal of 3 bases from V and 3 bases from J, the junction contained 3 bases not matched to a gene. Germline V gives CDR1 KGHSH, CDR2 LQKENI. DNA of the CDR3: TGTGCCAGCTCACCGGGACAGGGACTCTACGAGCAGTACTTC. Protein sequence: CASSPGQGLYEQYF.

A single count supports this clone. The genes are TRBV7-9 and TRBJ2-7; 11 nucleotides align to TRBD2. Looked up from germline, CDR1 is SEHNR and CDR2 is FQNEAQ (reference sequence). The CDR3 contains 16 residues. V lost 5 bases and J lost 4; bases outside the gene matches: 10. The CDR3, as DNA: TGTGCCAGCAGCCCGACATTAGCGGGAGGGCAGTACGAGCAGTACTTC. Protein sequence: CASSPTLAGGQYEQYF.

This chain uses TRBV27 with TRBJ2-7, with 15 positions matching TRBD2. The V gene end was trimmed by 5 bases and the J gene end by 5 bases; junction bases not matched to a gene: 4. CDR3 length: 15 residues. Germline lookup yields CDR1 MNHEY and CDR2 SMNVEV (reference sequence). The CDR3 protein is CASSLGLAGGDEQYF. DNA for the CDR3: TGTGCCAGCAGTCTGGGACTAGCGGGAGGCGACGAGCAGTACTTC.

This clone was detected only a few times. The rearrangement joins TRBV11-2 to TRBJ2-3; no clear D gene. The CDR3 consists of 12 residues. Germline V gene sequence: CDR1 SGHAT, CDR2 FQNNGV. V lost 1 base to trimming and J lost 7 bases, with 6 bases between them. The CDR3 loop is CASSLVTYTQYF. CDR3 coding DNA: TGTGCCAGCAGCTTAGTGACATATACGCAGTATTTT.

This clone was seen just once. The chain uses TRBV5-4 and TRBJ2-2; TRBD1 aligns across 10 bases. V lost 2 bases and J lost 3; bases outside the gene matches: 10. Germline V lookup: CDR1 SGHNT, CDR2 YYREEE (reference sequence). This CDR3 has 18 residues. The CDR3 sequence is CASSLAQTGGADTGELFF. The CDR3 nucleotides read TGTGCCAGCAGCTTAGCCCAGACAGGGGGCGCAGACACCGGGGAGCTGTTTTTT.

The CDR3 DNA reads TGCAGCGTTGAGAGACTAGCGGAAAATGAGCAGTTCTTC. Amino acids: CSVERLAENEQFF. The J gene is TRBJ2-1, the V gene TRBV29-1; 9 nucleotides match TRBD2. CDR3 size: 13 residues. The germline CDR1 and CDR2 sequences are SQVTM and ANQGSEA. Trimming cost V 3 bases and J 7 bases; bases outside gene matches: 4.

The chain uses TRBV29-1 and TRBJ1-1; D remains ambiguous. This CDR3 contains 10 residues. Germline CDR1 and CDR2: SQVTM and ANQGSEA. Trimming removed 3 bases at V and 5 bases at J, with 4 bases between. CDR3 nucleotide sequence: TGCAGCGTTGACGGGACTGAAGCTTTCTTT. As protein: CSVDGTEAFF.

This chain joins TRBV19 and TRBJ2-3; D is unresolved. Germline CDR1 is LNHDA and CDR2 is SQIVND (reference sequence). The germline V and J ends were trimmed by 3 bases and 4 bases, with 8 bases remaining between them. The CDR3 spans 13 residues. As DNA, the CDR3 is TGTGCCAGTAGTATTCTTGGGCCAGATACGCAGTATTTT. This gives the protein CASSILGPDTQYF.